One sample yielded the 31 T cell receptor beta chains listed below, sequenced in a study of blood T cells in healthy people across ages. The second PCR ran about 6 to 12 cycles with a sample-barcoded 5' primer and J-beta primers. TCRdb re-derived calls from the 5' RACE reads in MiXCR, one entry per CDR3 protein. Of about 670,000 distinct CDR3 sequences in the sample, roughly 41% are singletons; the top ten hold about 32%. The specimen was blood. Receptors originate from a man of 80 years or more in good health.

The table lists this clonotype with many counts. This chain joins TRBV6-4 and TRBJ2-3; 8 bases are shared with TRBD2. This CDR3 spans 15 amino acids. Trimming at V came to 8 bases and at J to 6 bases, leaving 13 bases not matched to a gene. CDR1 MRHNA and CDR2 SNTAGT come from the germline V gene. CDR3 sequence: CASGLTSAKGDTQYF. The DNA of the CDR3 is TGTGCCAGCGGGCTGACTAGCGCAAAAGGGGATACGCAGTATTTT.

The CDR3 reads CASSLHPAGEKLFF. CDR3 nucleotide sequence: TGCGCCAGCTCTCTCCATCCGGCGGGGGAAAAACTGTTTTTT. The chain employs TRBV4-1 and TRBJ1-4; D is undetermined. Between the trimmed V and J ends, which lost 8 bases and 8 bases, there was a span of 18 bases. Germline assignment: CDR1 MGHRA and CDR2 YSYEKL. There are 14 residues in the CDR3.

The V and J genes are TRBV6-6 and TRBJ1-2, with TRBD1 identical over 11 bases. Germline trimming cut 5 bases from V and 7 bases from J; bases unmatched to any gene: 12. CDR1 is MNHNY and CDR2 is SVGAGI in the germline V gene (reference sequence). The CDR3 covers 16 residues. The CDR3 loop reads CASSDPRWTGGFGYTF. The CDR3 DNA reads TGTGCCAGCAGTGACCCGCGCTGGACAGGGGGCTTTGGCTACACCTTC.

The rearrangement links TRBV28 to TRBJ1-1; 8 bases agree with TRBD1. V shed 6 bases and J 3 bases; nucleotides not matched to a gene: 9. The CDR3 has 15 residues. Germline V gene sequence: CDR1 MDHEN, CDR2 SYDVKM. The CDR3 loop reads CASRIGQGLYTEAFF. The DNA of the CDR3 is TGTGCCAGCAGGATAGGACAGGGTTTGTACACTGAAGCTTTCTTT.

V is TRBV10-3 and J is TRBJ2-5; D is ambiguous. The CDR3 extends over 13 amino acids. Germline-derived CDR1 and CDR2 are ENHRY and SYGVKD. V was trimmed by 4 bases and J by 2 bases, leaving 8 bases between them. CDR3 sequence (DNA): TGTGCCATCAGTGGTCGGCTACAAGAGACCCAGTACTTC. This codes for CAISGRLQETQYF.

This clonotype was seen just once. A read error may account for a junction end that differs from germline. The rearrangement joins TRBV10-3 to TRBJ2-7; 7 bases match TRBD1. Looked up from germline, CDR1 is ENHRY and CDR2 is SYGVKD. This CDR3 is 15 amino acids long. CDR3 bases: TGTGCCATCAGTGACCCACAGGGGTGGTCCTACAAGCAGTACTTC. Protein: CAISDPQGWSYKQYF.

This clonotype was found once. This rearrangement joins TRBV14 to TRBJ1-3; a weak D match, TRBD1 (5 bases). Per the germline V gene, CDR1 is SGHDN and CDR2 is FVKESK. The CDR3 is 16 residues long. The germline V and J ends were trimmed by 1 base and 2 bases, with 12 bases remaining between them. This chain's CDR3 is CASSQAGALAGNTIYF. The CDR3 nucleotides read TGTGCCAGCAGCCAAGCCGGGGCTTTGGCTGGAAACACCATATATTTT. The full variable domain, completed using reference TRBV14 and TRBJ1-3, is EAGVTQFPSHSVIEKGQTVTLRCDPISGHDNLYWYRRVMGKEIKFLLHFVKESKQDESGMPNNRFLAERTGGTYSTLKVQPAELEDSGVYFCASSQAGALAGNTIYFGEGSWLTVV.

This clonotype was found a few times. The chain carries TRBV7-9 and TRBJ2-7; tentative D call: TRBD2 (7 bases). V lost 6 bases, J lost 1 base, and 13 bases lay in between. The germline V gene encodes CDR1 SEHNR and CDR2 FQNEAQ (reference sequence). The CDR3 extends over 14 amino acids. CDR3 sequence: CASSMAGASYEQYF. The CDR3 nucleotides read TGTGCCAGCAGTATGGCGGGGGCGTCCTACGAGCAGTACTTC.

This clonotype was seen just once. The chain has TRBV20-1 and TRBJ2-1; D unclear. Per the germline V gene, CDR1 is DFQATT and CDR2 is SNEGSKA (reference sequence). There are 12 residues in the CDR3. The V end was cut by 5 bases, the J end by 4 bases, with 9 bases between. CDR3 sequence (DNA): TGCAGTGCTCCGGTGGTGTACAATGAGCAGTTCTTC. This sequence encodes CSAPVVYNEQFF.

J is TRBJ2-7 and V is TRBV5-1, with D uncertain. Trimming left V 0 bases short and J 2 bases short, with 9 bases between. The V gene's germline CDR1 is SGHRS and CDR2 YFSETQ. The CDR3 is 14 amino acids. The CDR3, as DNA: TGCGCCAGCAGCTTGGATTCAGGCCCCTACGAGCAGTACTTC. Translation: CASSLDSGPYEQYF.

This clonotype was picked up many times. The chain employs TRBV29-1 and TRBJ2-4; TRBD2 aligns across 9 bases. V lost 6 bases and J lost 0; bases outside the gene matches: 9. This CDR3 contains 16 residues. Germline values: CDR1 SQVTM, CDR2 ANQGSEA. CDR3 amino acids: CSVALTSGLAKNIQYF. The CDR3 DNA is TGCAGCGTCGCCTTGACTAGCGGCCTAGCCAAAAACATTCAGTACTTC.

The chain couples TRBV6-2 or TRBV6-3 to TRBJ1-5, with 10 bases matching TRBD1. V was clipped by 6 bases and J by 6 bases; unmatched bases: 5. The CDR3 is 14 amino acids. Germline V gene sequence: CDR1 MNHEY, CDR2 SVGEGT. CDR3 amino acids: CASRRRDRGQPQHF. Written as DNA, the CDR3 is TGTGCCAGCAGGCGCCGGGACAGGGGTCAGCCCCAGCATTTT.

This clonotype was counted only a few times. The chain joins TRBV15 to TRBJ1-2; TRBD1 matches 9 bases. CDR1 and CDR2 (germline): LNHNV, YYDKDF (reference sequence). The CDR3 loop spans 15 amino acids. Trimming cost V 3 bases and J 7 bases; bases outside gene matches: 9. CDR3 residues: CATSSLGQGRSGYTF. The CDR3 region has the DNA TGTGCCACCAGCAGCCTTGGACAGGGGCGTTCTGGCTACACCTTC.

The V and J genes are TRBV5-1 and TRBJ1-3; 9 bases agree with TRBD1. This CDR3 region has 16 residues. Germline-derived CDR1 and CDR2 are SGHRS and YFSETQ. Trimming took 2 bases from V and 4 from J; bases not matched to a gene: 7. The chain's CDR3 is CASSFRGGQGGNTIYF. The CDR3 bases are TGCGCCAGCAGCTTTCGTGGAGGACAGGGGGGAAACACCATATATTTT.

The chain's CDR3 is CASSSPPGGSNEQYF. The DNA for the CDR3 is TGTGCCAGCAGCTCCCCCCCGGGAGGATCGAATGAGCAGTACTTC. V usage is TRBV7-2 and J usage is TRBJ2-1, with TRBD2 matching over 7 bases. TRBJ2-7 explains the end of the DNA better; the J call may be wrong. There are 15 residues in the CDR3. Per the germline V gene, CDR1 is SGHTA and CDR2 is FQGNSA.

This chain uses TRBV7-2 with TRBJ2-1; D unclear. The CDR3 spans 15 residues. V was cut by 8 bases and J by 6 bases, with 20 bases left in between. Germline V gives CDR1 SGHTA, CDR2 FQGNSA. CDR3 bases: TGTGCCAGCCGCTCGGGTGGTCCTTTAGGCAATGAGCAGTTCTTC. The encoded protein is CASRSGGPLGNEQFF.

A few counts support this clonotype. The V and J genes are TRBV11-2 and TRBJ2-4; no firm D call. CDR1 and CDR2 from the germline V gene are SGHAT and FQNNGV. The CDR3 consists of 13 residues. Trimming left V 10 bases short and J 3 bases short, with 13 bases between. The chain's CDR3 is CAIRPDNKNIQYF. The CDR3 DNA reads TGTGCCATCCGACCCGACAACAAAAACATTCAGTACTTC.

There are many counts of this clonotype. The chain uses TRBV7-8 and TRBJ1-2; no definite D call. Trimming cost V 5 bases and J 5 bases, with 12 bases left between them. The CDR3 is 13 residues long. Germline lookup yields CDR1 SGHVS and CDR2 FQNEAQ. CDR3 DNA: TGTGCCAGCAGCCAGGCGGGTGCTTATGGCTACACCTTC. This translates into CASSQAGAYGYTF.

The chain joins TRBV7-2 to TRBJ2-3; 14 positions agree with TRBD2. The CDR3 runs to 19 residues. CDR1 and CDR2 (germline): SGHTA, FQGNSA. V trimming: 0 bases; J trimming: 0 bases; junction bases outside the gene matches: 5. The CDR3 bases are TGTGCCAGCAGCTTAGCGCGACTAGCGGGGGGGCTTAGCACAGATACGCAGTATTTT. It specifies CASSLARLAGGLSTDTQYF.

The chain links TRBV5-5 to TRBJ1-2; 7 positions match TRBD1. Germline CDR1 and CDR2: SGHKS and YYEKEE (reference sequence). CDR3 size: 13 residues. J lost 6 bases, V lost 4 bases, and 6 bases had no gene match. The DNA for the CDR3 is TGTGCCAGCAGCCCGGCGCAGGGGGATGGCTACACCTTC. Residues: CASSPAQGDGYTF.

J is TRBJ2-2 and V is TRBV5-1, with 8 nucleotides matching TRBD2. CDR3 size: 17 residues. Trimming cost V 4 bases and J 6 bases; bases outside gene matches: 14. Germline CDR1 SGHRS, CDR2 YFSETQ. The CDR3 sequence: CASSLPPGLAPAGELFF. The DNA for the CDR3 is TGCGCCAGCAGCCTCCCTCCCGGACTAGCCCCCGCCGGGGAGCTGTTTTTT.

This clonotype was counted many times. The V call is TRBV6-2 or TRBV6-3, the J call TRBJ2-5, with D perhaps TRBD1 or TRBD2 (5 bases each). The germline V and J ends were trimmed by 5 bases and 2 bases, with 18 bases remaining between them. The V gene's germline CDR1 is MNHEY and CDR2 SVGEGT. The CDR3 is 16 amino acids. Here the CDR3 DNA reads TGTGCCAGCAGTCTTACCTCGGGACGGATACAAGAGACCCAGTACTTC. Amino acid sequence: CASSLTSGRIQETQYF.

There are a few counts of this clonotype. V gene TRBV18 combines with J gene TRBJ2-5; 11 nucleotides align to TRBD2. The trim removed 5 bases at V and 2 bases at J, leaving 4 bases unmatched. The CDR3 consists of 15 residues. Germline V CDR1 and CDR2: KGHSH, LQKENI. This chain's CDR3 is CASSALAGEQETQYF. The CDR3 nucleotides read TGTGCCAGCTCAGCACTAGCGGGAGAACAAGAGACCCAGTACTTC.

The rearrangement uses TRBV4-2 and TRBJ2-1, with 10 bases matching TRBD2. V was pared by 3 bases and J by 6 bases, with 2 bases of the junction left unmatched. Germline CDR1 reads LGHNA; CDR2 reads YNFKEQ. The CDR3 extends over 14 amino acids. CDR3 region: CASSQPSGGNEQFF. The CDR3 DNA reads TGTGCCAGCAGCCAGCCTAGCGGGGGCAATGAGCAGTTCTTC.

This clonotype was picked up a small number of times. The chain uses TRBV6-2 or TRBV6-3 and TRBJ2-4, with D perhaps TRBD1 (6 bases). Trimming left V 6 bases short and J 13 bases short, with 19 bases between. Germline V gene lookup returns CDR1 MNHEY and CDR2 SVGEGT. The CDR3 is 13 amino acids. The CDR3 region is CASSEQGIDEQYF. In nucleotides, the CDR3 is TGTGCCAGCAGCGAACAGGGTATCGATGAGCAGTACTTC.

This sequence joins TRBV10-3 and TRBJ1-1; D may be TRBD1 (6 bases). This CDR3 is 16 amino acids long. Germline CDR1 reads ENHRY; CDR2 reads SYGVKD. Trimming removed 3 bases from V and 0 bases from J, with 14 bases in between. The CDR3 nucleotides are TGTGCCATCAGTGAACTGGACAGAGAGTTGAACACTGAAGCTTTCTTT. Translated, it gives CAISELDRELNTEAFF.

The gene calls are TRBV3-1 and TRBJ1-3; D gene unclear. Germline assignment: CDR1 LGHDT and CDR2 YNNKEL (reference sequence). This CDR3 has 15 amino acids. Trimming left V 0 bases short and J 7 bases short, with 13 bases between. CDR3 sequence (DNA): TGTGCCAGCAGCCAAGATTCAGATGGCGGGAACACCATATATTTT. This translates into CASSQDSDGGNTIYF.

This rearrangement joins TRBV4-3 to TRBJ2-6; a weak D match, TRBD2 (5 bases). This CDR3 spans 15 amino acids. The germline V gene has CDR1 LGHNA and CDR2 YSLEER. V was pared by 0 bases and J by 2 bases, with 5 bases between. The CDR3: CASSQERAGANVLTF. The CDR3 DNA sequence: TGCGCCAGCAGCCAAGAGAGGGCTGGGGCCAACGTCCTGACTTTC.

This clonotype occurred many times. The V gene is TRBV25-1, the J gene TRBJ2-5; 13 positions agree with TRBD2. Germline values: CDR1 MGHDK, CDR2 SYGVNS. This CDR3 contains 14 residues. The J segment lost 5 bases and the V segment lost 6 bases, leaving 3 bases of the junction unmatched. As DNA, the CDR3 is TGTGCCAGCAGAGGACTAGCGGGAGACGAGACCCAGTACTTC. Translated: CASRGLAGDETQYF.

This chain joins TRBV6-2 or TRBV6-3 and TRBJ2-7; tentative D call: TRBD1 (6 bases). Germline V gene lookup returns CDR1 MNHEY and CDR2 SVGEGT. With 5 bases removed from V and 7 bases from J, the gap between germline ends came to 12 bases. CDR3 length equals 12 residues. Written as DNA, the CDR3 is TGTGCCAGCAGTAGCATCGGGACAGAGCAGTACTTC. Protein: CASSSIGTEQYF.

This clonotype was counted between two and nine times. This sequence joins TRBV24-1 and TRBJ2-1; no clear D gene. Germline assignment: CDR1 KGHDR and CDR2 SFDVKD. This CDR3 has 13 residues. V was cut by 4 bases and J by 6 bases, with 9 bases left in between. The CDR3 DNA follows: TGTGCCACCAGTGAGGGGTCCGGCAATGAGCAGTTCTTC. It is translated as CATSEGSGNEQFF.